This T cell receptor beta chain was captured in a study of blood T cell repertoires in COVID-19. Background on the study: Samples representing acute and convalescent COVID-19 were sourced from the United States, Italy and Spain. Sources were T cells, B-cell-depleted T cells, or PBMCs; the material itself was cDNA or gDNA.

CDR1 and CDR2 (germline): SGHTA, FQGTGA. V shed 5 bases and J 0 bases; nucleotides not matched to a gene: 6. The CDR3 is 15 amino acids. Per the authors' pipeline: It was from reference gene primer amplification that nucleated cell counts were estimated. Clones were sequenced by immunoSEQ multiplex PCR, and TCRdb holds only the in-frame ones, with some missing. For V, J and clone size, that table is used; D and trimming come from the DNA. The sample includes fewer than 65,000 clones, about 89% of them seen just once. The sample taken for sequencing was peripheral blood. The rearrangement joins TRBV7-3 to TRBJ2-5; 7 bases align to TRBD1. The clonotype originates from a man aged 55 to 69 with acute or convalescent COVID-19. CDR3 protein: CASSTGTAYQETQYF. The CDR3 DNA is TGTGCCAGCAGCACCGGGACAGCCTACCAAGAGACCCAGTACTTC.